Listed below are T cell receptor beta chains from one sample, sequenced in a study of blood T cells in healthy people across ages. TCRdb fed the 5' RACE reads into MiXCR, producing one record per CDR3 protein. The table has 1.5 million to 2 million distinct CDR3 sequences, roughly 30% seen once; the top ten hold over 7%. The specimen was blood. These receptors originate from a woman aged 30 to 39 in good health. The CDR3 runs from the conserved cysteine through the conserved F or W. The D gene is left open where the match is weak. Size is omitted from some rows. Given values are once, few, many or a class for expanded clones.

j_gene	abundance	d_gene	v_gene	CDR3aa	CDR3nt
TRBJ2-3	few	NA	TRBV10-3	CAISVAAPGTDTQYF	TGTGCCATCAGTGTGGCGGCCCCCGGCACAGATACGCAGTATTTT
TRBJ1-2	NA	TRBD1	TRBV28	CASSITQGQNYGYTF	TGTGCCAGCAGTATAACACAGGGGCAGAACTATGGCTACACCTTC
TRBJ1-2	few	NA	TRBV20-1	CSARSGEGNYGYTF	TGCAGTGCTAGAAGTGGCGAGGGGAACTATGGCTACACCTTC
TRBJ2-2	NA	TRBD2	TRBV20-1	CSASRLADTGELFF	TGCAGTGCTAGTCGACTAGCGGATACCGGGGAGCTGTTTTTT
TRBJ2-1	NA	TRBD1	TRBV6-4	CASSDSDRDEQFF	TGTGCCAGCAGTGACTCCGACAGGGATGAGCAGTTCTTC
TRBJ1-1	few	NA	TRBV5-1	CASSLEWAMNTEAFF	TGCGCCAGCAGCTTGGAATGGGCGATGAACACTGAAGCTTTCTTT
TRBJ2-2	NA	NA	TRBV11-2	CASSWPLEGGELFF	TGTGCCAGCAGCTGGCCTTTGGAGGGCGGGGAGCTGTTTTTT
TRBJ2-1	few	NA	TRBV20-1	CSASGSINEQFF	TGCAGTGCTAGTGGTAGCATCAATGAGCAGTTCTTC
TRBJ1-2	NA	TRBD1	TRBV29-1	CSVTGTGRIGYGYTF	TGCAGCGTTACCGGGACAGGGAGGATCGGCTATGGCTACACCTTC
TRBJ1-2	NA	NA	TRBV6-2/TRBV6-3	CASSPTTRGYTF	TGTGCCAGCAGTCCCACCACGCGGGGCTACACCTTC
TRBJ1-2	few	NA	TRBV12-3/TRBV12-4	CASSVQGTNYGYTF	TGTGCCAGCAGTGTACAGGGAACAAACTATGGCTACACCTTC
TRBJ1-2	NA	NA	TRBV7-9	CASSSLDGLGYTF	TGTGCCAGCAGCTCGTTGGACGGCTTGGGCTACACCTTC
TRBJ2-1	NA	TRBD2	TRBV4-1	CASSQWREGSYNEQFF	TGCGCCAGCAGCCAATGGCGGGAGGGGTCCTACAATGAGCAGTTCTTC
TRBJ2-3	NA	NA	TRBV27	CASSLPPPDTQYF	TGTGCCAGCAGTTTACCCCCCCCAGATACGCAGTATTTT
TRBJ1-1	NA	NA	TRBV30	CAWTIQGKRTEAFF	TGTGCCTGGACTATACAGGGTAAAAGGACTGAAGCTTTCTTT
TRBJ2-3	few	NA	TRBV11-2	CASSLGTASTRTDTQYF	TGTGCCAGCAGCTTAGGAACAGCAAGTACCCGCACAGATACGCAGTATTTT
TRBJ2-1	few	NA	TRBV12-3/TRBV12-4	CASSGKSWEFF	TGTGCCAGCAGTGGGAAATCCTGGGAGTTCTTC
TRBJ2-7	NA	NA	TRBV30	CAWSTGDRNWGEQYF	TGTGCCTGGAGTACGGGGGACCGGAACTGGGGGGAGCAGTACTTC
TRBJ1-1	NA	NA	TRBV2	CASSEALGGTEAFF	TGTGCCAGCAGTGAAGCGTTAGGGGGCACTGAAGCTTTCTTT
TRBJ1-1	NA	NA	TRBV10-2	CASSQGRVDTEAFF	TGCGCCAGCAGTCAGGGAAGGGTAGACACTGAAGCTTTCTTT
TRBJ2-3	NA	TRBD1	TRBV5-1	CASSGRDRGLDTQYF	TGCGCCAGCAGCGGCCGGGACAGGGGGCTGGATACGCAGTATTTT
TRBJ1-1	NA	NA	TRBV20-1	CSALGPMNTEAFF	TGCAGTGCTCTGGGACCCATGAACACTGAAGCTTTCTTT
TRBJ1-5	few	NA	TRBV6-6	CASSYFSGVVGNQPQHF	TGTGCCAGCAGTTATTTCTCGGGGGTAGTAGGCAATCAGCCCCAGCATTTT
TRBJ2-3	few	NA	TRBV20-1	CSAFIPQYPDTQYF	TGCAGTGCTTTTATCCCCCAGTACCCAGATACGCAGTATTTT
TRBJ2-3	NA	TRBD2	TRBV20-1	CSAIALAGPTDTQYF	TGCAGTGCTATCGCTCTAGCGGGACCTACAGATACGCAGTATTTT
TRBJ2-7	NA	NA	TRBV11-2	CASSLLIAKEQYF	TGTGCCAGCAGCTTACTTATCGCGAAAGAGCAGTACTTC
TRBJ2-5	NA	NA	TRBV10-3	CAISELGGETQYF	TGTGCCATCAGTGAGCTAGGAGGAGAGACCCAGTACTTC
TRBJ2-1	NA	TRBD2	TRBV5-4	CVSSTIAGNNEQFF	TGTGTCAGCAGCACGATAGCGGGAAACAATGAGCAGTTCTTC
TRBJ1-2	NA	NA	TRBV29-1	CSGYDSVGGYTF	TGCAGCGGTTACGATAGCGTAGGCGGCTACACCTTC
TRBJ2-1	few	NA	TRBV14	CASSQGSGHNEQFF	TGTGCCAGCAGCCAAGGTAGCGGACACAATGAGCAGTTCTTC
TRBJ2-7	many	NA	TRBV4-1	CASSQDTGTYEAYEQYF	TGCGCCAGCAGCCAAGATACAGGGACCTATGAAGCTTACGAGCAGTACTTC
TRBJ2-3	many	NA	TRBV5-1	CASSPTWEDTQYF	TGCGCCAGCAGTCCCACTTGGGAGGATACGCAGTATTTT
TRBJ2-1	NA	TRBD1	TRBV5-1	CASRKDGTAIYNEQFF	TGCGCCAGCAGAAAAGATGGGACAGCGATCTACAATGAGCAGTTCTTC
TRBJ2-1	once	TRBD2	TRBV2	CASSEQREVNEQFF	TGTGCCAGCAGTGAACAGCGGGAGGTCAATGAGCAGTTCTTC
TRBJ2-3	few	NA	TRBV7-2	CASSLVRVRTDTQYF	TGTGCCAGCAGCTTAGTTAGAGTCCGCACAGATACGCAGTATTTT
TRBJ2-2	NA	TRBD1	TRBV5-5	CASSRSRGRPPTGELFF	TGTGCCAGCAGCCGGTCAAGGGGGCGCCCCCCCACCGGGGAGCTGTTTTTT
TRBJ2-3	many	TRBD2	TRBV20-1	CSARTSGTPSTDTQYF	TGCAGTGCTAGGACTAGCGGGACGCCTAGCACAGATACGCAGTATTTT
TRBJ1-1	few	NA	TRBV6-5	CASSYSGGIGRLNTEAFF	TGTGCCAGCAGTTACTCGGGAGGGATTGGACGGCTAAACACTGAAGCTTTCTTT
TRBJ2-2	few	NA	TRBV21-1	CASSNNGREGTGELFF	TGTGCCAGCAGCAACAACGGGAGGGAGGGCACCGGGGAGCTGTTTTTT
TRBJ2-1	many	NA	TRBV10-3	CAISERDEQFF	TGTGCCATCAGTGAGAGAGATGAGCAGTTCTTC
TRBJ1-1	NA	NA	TRBV20-1	CSARVDGRTEAFF	TGCAGTGCTAGAGTCGACGGGCGCACTGAAGCTTTCTTT
TRBJ2-7	NA	NA	TRBV28	CASSSPGTEVYEQYF	TGTGCCAGCAGTTCTCCCGGGACGGAAGTCTACGAGCAGTACTTC
TRBJ2-7	NA	TRBD2	TRBV10-2	CASSEAGLAGPGEYF	TGCGCCAGCAGTGAGGCGGGACTAGCGGGACCGGGGGAGTACTTC
TRBJ2-1	NA	TRBD1	TRBV7-9	CASSLPGGPRDNEQFF	TGTGCCAGCAGCTTACCAGGGGGCCCTAGGGACAATGAGCAGTTCTTC
TRBJ2-1	once	TRBD1	TRBV30	CAWSVQWQGANSEQFF	TGTGCCTGGAGTGTACAGTGGCAGGGGGCGAACAGTGAGCAGTTCTTC
TRBJ2-7	NA	NA	TRBV7-9	CASSLVGRPGGEQYF	TGTGCCAGCAGCTTAGTGGGCAGGCCAGGCGGCGAGCAGTACTTC
TRBJ1-1	NA	NA	TRBV20-1	CSAPGGRANTEAFF	TGCAGTGCTCCCGGGGGGAGGGCGAACACTGAAGCTTTCTTT
TRBJ2-7	many	NA	TRBV29-1	CSVADTYEQYF	TGCAGCGTTGCAGATACCTACGAGCAGTACTTC
TRBJ2-3	NA	NA	TRBV20-1	CSVRTDTSTDTQYF	TGCAGTGTTAGGACGGACACTAGCACAGATACGCAGTATTTT
TRBJ1-6	NA	NA	TRBV29-1	CSVAEGAYNSPLHF	TGCAGCGTGGCGGAGGGGGCCTATAATTCACCCCTCCACTTT
TRBJ1-1	NA	NA	TRBV6-2/TRBV6-3	CATRDSGLVEAFF	TGTGCCACCCGGGACTCAGGACTGGTTGAAGCTTTCTTT
TRBJ2-5	NA	TRBD2	TRBV6-5	CASSYDAVSSGGETQYF	TGTGCCAGCAGTTACGACGCGGTTTCTTCGGGAGGAGAGACCCAGTACTTC
TRBJ2-5	NA	NA	TRBV27	CASSRERRGQETQYF	TGTGCCAGCAGCCGGGAGCGGAGGGGCCAAGAGACCCAGTACTTC
TRBJ2-4	NA	TRBD1	TRBV5-1	CASSLTVDREGIQYF	TGCGCCAGCAGCTTGACGGTGGACAGGGAAGGAATTCAGTACTTC
TRBJ1-2	many	TRBD1	TRBV20-1	CSATDRGNGYTF	TGCAGTGCAACCGACAGGGGGAATGGCTACACCTTC